The sequence of this TCR beta chain was determined in a study of breast tumors, draining lymph nodes, adjacent tissues. As concerns this clonotype: Its specificity is unknown.

Breast cancer patients provided tissue from their axillary draining lymph nodes. TCRdb called the multiplex PCR reads again in MiXCR, with one record for every CDR3 protein. This sample has 200,000 to 250,000 distinct CDR3 sequences; roughly a third occur once, and the top ten carry 3% to 4%. This CDR3 spans 17 amino acids. Germline-derived CDR1 and CDR2 are SGHNT and YENEEA. The V end lost 5 bases, the J end lost 9 bases, and 29 bases lay between the germline ends. General observations from the study: Tumor TCR diversity was below lymph nodes but above nontumor tissue.

The V and J genes are TRBV11-3 and TRBJ2-7, with a possible D match to TRBD1 (6 bases). Input material: axillary lymph node tissue. The receptor was derived from a female donor with breast cancer. Some clones in this sample may be carry-over from other donors' samples. CDR3 amino acids: CASSLGAIREGTSAQYF. The CDR3 bases are TGTGCCAGCAGCCTGGGGGCCATAAGAGAGGGGACCTCGGCGCAGTACTTC.